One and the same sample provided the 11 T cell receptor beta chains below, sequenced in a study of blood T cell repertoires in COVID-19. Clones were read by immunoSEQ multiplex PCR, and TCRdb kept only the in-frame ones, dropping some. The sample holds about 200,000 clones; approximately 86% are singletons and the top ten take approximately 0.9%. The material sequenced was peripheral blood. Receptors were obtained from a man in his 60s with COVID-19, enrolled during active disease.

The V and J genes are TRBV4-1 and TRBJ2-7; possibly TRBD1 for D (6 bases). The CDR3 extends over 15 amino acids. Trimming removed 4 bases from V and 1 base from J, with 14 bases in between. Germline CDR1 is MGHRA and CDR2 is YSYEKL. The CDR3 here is CASSLLTGLSYEQYF. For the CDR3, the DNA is TGCGCCAGCAGCCTCCTCACAGGGTTATCCTACGAGCAGTACTTC.

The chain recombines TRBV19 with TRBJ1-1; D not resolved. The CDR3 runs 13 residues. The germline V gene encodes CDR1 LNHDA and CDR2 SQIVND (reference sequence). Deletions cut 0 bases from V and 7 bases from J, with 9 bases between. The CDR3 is CASSIEGLDEAFF. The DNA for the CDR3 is TGTGCCAGTAGTATAGAGGGCCTTGATGAAGCTTTCTTT.

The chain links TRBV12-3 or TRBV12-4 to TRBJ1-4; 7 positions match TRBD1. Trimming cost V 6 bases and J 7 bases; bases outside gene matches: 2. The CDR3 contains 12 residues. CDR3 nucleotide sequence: TGTGCCAGCAGCAGGGGGGCTGAAAAACTGTTTTTT. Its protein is CASSRGAEKLFF.

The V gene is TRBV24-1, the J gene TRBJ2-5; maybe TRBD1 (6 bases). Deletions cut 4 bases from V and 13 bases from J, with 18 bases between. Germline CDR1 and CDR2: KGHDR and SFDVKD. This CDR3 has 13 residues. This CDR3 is CATSDSVGTSLYF. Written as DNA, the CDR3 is TGTGCCACCAGTGACTCGGTGGGGACATCACTGTACTTC.

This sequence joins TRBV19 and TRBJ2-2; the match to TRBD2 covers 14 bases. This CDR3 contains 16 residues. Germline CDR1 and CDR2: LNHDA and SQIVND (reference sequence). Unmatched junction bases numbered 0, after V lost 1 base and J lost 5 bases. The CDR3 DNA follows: TGTGCCAGTAGTATAGGACTAGCGGGAGGGACCGGGGAGCTGTTTTTT. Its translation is CASSIGLAGGTGELFF.

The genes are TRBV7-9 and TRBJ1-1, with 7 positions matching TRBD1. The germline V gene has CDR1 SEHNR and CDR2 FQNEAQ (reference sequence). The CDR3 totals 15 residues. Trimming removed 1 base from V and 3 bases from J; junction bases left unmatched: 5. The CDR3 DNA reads TGTGCCAGCAGCTTAGGGGACAGACTGGACACTGAAGCTTTCTTT. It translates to CASSLGDRLDTEAFF.

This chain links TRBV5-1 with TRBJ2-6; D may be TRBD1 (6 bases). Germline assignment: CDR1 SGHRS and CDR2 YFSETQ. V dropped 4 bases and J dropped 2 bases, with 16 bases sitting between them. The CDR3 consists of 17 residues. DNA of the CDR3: TGCGCCAGCAGCGTCCAGGGGAGTCTGGCTGGGGCCAACGTCCTGACTTTC. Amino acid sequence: CASSVQGSLAGANVLTF.

CDR3 amino acids: CASRSTGLSEKLFF. The CDR3 nucleotides are TGTGCCAGCAGATCTACAGGGTTAAGTGAAAAACTGTTTTTT. V usage is TRBV6-6 and J usage is TRBJ1-4; D is perhaps TRBD1 (6 bases). The CDR3 is 14 residues long. The germline V and J ends were trimmed by 6 bases and 7 bases, with 15 bases remaining between them. The germline gives CDR1 MNHNY, CDR2 SVGAGI (reference sequence).

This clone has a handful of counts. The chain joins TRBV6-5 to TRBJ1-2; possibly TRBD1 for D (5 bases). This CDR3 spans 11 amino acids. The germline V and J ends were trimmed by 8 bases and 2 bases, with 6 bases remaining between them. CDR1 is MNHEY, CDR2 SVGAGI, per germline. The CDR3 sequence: CASGGNYGYTF. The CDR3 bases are TGTGCCAGCGGGGGGAACTATGGCTACACCTTC.

The CDR3 nucleotides read TGTGCCAGCAGCCGACAGGGGAACACCGGGGAGCTGTTTTTT. It specifies CASSRQGNTGELFF. The V call is TRBV4-2, the J call TRBJ2-2, with 7 bases matching TRBD1. The CDR3 loop spans 14 amino acids. The trim removed 4 bases at V and 1 base at J, leaving 0 bases unmatched. Looked up from germline, CDR1 is LGHNA and CDR2 is YNFKEQ.

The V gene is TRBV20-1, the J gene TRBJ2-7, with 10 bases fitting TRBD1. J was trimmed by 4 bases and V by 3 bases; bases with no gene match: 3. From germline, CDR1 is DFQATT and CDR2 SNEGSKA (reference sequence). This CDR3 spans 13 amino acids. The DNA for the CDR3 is TGCAGTGCTAGTAGGACAGGGGGATACGAGCAGTACTTC. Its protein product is CSASRTGGYEQYF.